Shown below are 12 T cell receptor beta chains from a single sample sequenced in a study of T cells in Graves' hyperthyroidism and ophthalmopathy. The investigators amplified TCR beta CDR3 regions from RNA transcripts. A first-round RT-PCR of the TCR CDR3 used the HTBI primer set. TCRdb reanalysed the multiplex PCR reads using MiXCR and keeps one entry per CDR3 protein. The table includes 250,000 to 300,000 distinct CDR3 sequences, roughly 14% detected once. The specimen was blood. These receptors came from a woman between 35 and 50 years old with Graves' hyperthyroidism that later progressed to Graves' ophthalmopathy.

This chain uses TRBV20-1 with TRBJ2-3; 9 bases align to TRBD1. The CDR3 runs 15 residues. With 3 bases clipped from V and 5 bases from J, the junction kept 9 bases outside the gene matches. CDR1 and CDR2 from the germline V gene are DFQATT and SNEGSKA (reference sequence). The DNA for the CDR3 is TGCAGTGCTAGCTTTGGACAGGGGATAAGAGATACGCAGTATTTT. As protein: CSASFGQGIRDTQYF.

By share, this clonotype counts as medium-sized (0.01 to 0.1%). The J gene is TRBJ2-1, the V gene TRBV2, with 8 nucleotides matching TRBD2. V was clipped by 4 bases and J by 4 bases; unmatched bases: 6. The CDR3 sequence is 15 residues long. Germline loops: CDR1 SNHLY, CDR2 FYNNEI. CDR3: CASSVSGSYYNEQFF. CDR3 sequence (DNA): TGTGCCAGCAGTGTGAGCGGGAGTTATTACAATGAGCAGTTCTTC.

This clonotype was seen repeatedly, ten times or more. This rearrangement joins TRBV5-1 to TRBJ2-7, with TRBD2 as a possible D gene (6 bases). This CDR3 has 16 residues. Germline V gives CDR1 SGHRS, CDR2 YFSETQ. The ends were cut back, 0 bases at V and 0 bases at J, with 13 bases in the middle. The CDR3 DNA follows: TGCGCCAGCAGCTTGGTAGCGGCACGTTACTCCTACGAGCAGTACTTC. This gives the protein CASSLVAARYSYEQYF. The full variable domain, completed using reference TRBV5-1 and TRBJ2-7, is KAGVTQTPRYLIKTRGQQVTLSCSPISGHRSVSWYQQTPGQGLQFLFEYFSETQRNKGNFPGRFSGRQFSNSRSEMNVSTLELGDSALYLCASSLVAARYSYEQYFGPGTRLTVT.

This clonotype occurred a few times. CDR3 DNA: TGTGCCACCAGCATCGGGGACTTCTATGGCTACACCTTC. This sequence encodes CATSIGDFYGYTF. The chain uses TRBV15 and TRBJ1-2; a possible D gene is TRBD1 (5 bases). The germline CDR1 and CDR2 sequences are LNHNV and YYDKDF (reference sequence). Trimming took off 4 bases at V and 4 bases at J, with 10 bases between the two ends. The CDR3 has 13 amino acids.

In its sample, this clonotype was seen many times. The V call is TRBV27, the J call TRBJ2-7, with 7 positions matching TRBD1. This CDR3 is 15 amino acids long. The V and J ends lost 2 bases and 3 bases, in that order; junction bases with no gene match: 7. The germline V gene has CDR1 MNHEY and CDR2 SMNVEV (reference sequence). CDR3 sequence reads: CASSLGTRQGYEQYF. The CDR3 DNA reads as TGTGCCAGCAGTTTAGGGACACGACAGGGCTACGAGCAGTACTTC.

This clonotype has only a few counts. The V call is TRBV6-5, the J call TRBJ2-2; 7 nucleotides align to TRBD2. The CDR3 has 15 amino acids. J gave up 3 bases and V 0 bases, and 1 base lay outside the gene matches. Looked up from germline, CDR1 is MNHEY and CDR2 is SVGAGI. This CDR3 reads CASSYSREDTGELFF. In DNA, the CDR3 is TGTGCCAGCAGTTACTCCCGGGAGGACACCGGGGAGCTGTTTTTT.

This clonotype was counted many times. This chain links TRBV3-1 with TRBJ2-4; tentative D call: TRBD1 (6 bases). With 0 bases removed from V and 6 bases from J, the gap between germline ends came to 12 bases. The CDR3 loop spans 15 amino acids. Germline-derived CDR1 and CDR2 are LGHDT and YNNKEL (reference sequence). The CDR3 protein is CASSQDWTVLNIQYF. The DNA for the CDR3 is TGTGCCAGCAGCCAAGATTGGACAGTGCTAAACATTCAGTACTTC.

This chain uses TRBV19 with TRBJ1-5; unclear D gene. This CDR3 spans 15 amino acids. Germline loops: CDR1 LNHDA, CDR2 SQIVND (reference sequence). Trimming cost V 3 bases and J 7 bases, with 16 bases left between them. The DNA for the CDR3 is TGTGCCAGTAGTATTTTTCGTCTAGATTTCCAGCCCCAGCATTTT. Translated: CASSIFRLDFQPQHF.

This clonotype was found many times. This chain joins TRBV10-3 and TRBJ2-2; D unresolved. CDR1 and CDR2 (germline): ENHRY, SYGVKD. CDR3 length equals 15 residues. Trimming stripped 0 bases from V and 0 bases from J, with 5 bases between. The CDR3 spells CAISESPPNTGELFF. In DNA form, the CDR3 reads TGTGCCATCAGTGAGTCCCCGCCGAACACCGGGGAGCTGTTTTTT.

The chain joins TRBV7-9 to TRBJ2-1; 7 bases agree with TRBD1. The CDR3 consists of 18 residues. Looked up from germline, CDR1 is SEHNR and CDR2 is FQNEAQ (reference sequence). Unmatched junction bases numbered 12, after V lost 1 base and J lost 3 bases. In nucleotides, the CDR3 is TGTGCCAGCAGCTTAGAGGGGGCTTATGTATATCTCTACAATGAGCAGTTCTTC. Protein product: CASSLEGAYVYLYNEQFF.

This clonotype was seen many times. This chain uses TRBV20-1 with TRBJ2-1; tentatively, D is TRBD2 (6 bases). V lost 0 bases and J 3 bases, leaving 12 bases between the germline ends. This CDR3 contains 15 residues. CDR1 and CDR2 from the germline V gene are DFQATT and SNEGSKA (reference sequence). CDR3 amino acids: CSARDQGGNYNEQFF. CDR3 DNA: TGCAGTGCTAGAGATCAAGGCGGGAACTACAATGAGCAGTTCTTC.

This clonotype was counted ten times or more. V usage is TRBV7-9 and J usage is TRBJ2-1, with TRBD2 matching over 9 bases. The CDR3 loop spans 12 amino acids. The germline V gene encodes CDR1 SEHNR and CDR2 FQNEAQ (reference sequence). The V and J ends lost 4 bases and 10 bases, in that order; junction bases with no gene match: 2. CDR3 loop: CASSSGLAEQFF. In nucleotides, the CDR3 is TGTGCCAGCAGCTCCGGACTAGCGGAGCAGTTCTTC.